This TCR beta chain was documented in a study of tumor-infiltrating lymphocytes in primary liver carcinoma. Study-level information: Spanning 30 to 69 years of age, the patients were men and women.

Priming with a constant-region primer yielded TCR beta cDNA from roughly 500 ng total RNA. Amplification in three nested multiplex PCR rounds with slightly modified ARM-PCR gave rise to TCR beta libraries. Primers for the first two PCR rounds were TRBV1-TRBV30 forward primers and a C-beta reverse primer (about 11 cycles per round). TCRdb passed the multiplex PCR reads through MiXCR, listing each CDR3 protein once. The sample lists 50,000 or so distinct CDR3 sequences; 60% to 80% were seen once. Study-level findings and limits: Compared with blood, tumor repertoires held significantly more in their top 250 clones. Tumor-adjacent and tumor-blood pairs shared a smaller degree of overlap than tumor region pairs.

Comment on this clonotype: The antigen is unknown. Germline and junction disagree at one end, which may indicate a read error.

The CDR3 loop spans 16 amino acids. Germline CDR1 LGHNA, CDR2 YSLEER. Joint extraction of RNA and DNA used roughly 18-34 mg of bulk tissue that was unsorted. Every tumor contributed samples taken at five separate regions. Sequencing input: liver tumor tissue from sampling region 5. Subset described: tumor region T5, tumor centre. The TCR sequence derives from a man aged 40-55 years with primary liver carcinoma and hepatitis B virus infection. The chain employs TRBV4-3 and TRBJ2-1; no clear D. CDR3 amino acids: CAGSQVRSRFHNEQFF. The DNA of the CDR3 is TGCGCCGGCAGCCAAGTTAGGAGCAGGTTTCACAATGAGCAGTTCTTC.